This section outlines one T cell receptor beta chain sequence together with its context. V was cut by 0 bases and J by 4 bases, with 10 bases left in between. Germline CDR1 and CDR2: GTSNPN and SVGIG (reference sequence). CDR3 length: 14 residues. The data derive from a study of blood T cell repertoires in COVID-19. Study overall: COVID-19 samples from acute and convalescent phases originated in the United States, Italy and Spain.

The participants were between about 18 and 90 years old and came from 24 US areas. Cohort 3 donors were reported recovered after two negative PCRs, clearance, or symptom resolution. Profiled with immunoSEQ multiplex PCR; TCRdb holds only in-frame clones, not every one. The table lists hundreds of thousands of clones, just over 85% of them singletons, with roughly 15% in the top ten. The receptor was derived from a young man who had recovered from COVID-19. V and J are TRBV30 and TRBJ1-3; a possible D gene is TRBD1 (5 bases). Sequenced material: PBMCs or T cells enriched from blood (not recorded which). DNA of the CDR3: TGTGCCTGGAGTGTAGGACAATCAGGAAACACCATATATTTT. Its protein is CAWSVGQSGNTIYF.